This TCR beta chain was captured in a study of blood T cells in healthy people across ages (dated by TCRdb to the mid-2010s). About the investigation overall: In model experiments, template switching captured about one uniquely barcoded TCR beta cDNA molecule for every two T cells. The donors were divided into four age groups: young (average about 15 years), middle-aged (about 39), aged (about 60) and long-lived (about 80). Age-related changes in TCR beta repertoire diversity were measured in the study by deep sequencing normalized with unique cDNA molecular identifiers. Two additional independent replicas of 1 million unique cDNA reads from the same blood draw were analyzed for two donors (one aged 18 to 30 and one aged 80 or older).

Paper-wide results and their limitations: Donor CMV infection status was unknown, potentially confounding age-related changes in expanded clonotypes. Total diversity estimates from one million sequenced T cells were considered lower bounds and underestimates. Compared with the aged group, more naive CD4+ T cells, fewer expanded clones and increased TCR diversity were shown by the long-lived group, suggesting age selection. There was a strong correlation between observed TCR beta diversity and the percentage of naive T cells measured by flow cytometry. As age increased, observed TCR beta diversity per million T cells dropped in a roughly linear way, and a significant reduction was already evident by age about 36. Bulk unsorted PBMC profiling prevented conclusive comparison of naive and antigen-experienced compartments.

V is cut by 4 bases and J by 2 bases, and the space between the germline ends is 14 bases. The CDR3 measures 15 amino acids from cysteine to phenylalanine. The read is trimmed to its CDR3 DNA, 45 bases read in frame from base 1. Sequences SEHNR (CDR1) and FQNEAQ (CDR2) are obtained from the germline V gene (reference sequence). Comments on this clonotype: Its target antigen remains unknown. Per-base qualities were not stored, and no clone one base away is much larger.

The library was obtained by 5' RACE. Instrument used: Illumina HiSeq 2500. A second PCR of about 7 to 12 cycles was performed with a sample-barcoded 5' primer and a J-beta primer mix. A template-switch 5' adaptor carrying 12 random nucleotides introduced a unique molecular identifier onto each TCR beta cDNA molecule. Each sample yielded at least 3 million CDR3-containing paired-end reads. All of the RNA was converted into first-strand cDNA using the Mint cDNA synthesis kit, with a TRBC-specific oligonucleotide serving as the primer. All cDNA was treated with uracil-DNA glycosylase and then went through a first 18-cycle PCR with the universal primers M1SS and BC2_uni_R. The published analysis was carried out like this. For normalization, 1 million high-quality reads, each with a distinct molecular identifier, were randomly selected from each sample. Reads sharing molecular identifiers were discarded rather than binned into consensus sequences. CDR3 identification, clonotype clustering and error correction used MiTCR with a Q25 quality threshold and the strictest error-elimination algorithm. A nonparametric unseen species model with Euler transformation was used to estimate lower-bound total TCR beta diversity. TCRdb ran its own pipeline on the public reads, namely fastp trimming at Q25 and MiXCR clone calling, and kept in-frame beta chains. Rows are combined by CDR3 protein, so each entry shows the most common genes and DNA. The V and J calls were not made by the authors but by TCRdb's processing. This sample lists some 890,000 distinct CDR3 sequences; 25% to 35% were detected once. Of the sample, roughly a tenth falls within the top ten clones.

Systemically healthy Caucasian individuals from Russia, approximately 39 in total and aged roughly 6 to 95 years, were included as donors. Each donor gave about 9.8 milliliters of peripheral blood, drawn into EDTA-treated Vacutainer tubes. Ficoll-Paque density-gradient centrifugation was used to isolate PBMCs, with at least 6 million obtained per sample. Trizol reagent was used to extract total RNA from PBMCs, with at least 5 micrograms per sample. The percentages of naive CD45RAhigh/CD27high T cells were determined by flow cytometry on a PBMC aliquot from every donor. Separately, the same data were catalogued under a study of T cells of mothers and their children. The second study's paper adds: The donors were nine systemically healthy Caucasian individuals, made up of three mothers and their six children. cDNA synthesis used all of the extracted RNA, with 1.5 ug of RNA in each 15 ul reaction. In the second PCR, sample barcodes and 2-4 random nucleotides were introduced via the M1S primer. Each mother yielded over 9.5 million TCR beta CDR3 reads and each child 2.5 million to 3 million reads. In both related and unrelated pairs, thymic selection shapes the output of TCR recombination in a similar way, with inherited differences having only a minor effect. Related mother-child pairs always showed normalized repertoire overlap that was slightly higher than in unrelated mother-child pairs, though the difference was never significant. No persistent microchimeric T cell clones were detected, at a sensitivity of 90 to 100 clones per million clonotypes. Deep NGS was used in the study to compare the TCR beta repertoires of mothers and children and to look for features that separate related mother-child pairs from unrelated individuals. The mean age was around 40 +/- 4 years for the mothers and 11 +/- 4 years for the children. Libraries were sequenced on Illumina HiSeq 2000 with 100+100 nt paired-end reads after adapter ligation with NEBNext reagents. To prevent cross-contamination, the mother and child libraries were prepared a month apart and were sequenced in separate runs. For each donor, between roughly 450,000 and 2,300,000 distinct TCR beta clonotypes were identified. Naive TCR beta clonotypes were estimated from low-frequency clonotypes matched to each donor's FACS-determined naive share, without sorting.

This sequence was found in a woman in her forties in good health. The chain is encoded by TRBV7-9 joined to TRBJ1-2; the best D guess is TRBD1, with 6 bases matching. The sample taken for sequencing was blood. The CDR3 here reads CASSSDQRGNYGYTF. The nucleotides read TGTGCCAGCAGCTCCGATCAGAGGGGGAACTATGGCTACACCTTC.